The clone carrying this T cell receptor (beta chain) came up once. This record belongs to a study of blood T cell repertoires in COVID-19. Study at large: PBMCs, B-cell-depleted T cells, or T cells provided the cDNA or gDNA that made up the material.

V dropped 5 bases and J dropped 0; count of bases not matched to a gene: 4. CDR1 is SGDLS, CDR2 YYNGEE, per germline. This CDR3 comprises 14 residues. Under the authors' procedure: It was from reference gene primer amplification that nucleated cell counts were estimated. Produced via immunoSEQ multiplex PCR; TCRdb's table is partial and in-frame only. D and trimming were read from the DNA, whereas the V and J calls and clone size are those reported in that table. The repertoire holds over 95,000 clones, with 70% to 90% as singletons. The source of this sequence is a woman aged 50 to 60 with acute or convalescent COVID-19. Material for sequencing was peripheral blood. The J gene is TRBJ1-1, the V gene TRBV9; 7 bases align to TRBD1. Here the CDR3 reads CASSEGGLNTEAFF. CDR3 DNA: TGTGCCAGCAGTGAAGGGGGCCTGAACACTGAAGCTTTCTTT.